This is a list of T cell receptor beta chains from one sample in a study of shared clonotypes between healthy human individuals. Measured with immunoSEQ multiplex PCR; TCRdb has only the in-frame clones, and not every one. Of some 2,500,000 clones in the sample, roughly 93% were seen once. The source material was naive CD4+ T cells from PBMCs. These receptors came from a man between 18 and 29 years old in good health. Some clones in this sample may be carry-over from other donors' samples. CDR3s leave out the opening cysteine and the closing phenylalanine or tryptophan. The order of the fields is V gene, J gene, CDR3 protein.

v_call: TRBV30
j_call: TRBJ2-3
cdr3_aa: AWSVSSDTQY

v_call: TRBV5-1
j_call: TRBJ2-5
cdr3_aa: ASSTGTSGQTQY

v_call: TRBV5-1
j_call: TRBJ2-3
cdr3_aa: ASSLGRGGTDTQY

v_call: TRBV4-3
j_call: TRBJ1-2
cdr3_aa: ASSLSGQGDYGYT

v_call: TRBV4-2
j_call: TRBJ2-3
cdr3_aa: ASSQDLRGTDTQY

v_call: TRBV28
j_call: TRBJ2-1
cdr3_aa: ASSASGVHNEQF

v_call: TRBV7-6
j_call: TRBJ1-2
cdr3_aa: ASSLGRGSDGYT

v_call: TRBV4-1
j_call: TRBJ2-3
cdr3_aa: ASSQERYTDTQY

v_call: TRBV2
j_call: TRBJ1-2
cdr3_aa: ASSEGPGATYGYT

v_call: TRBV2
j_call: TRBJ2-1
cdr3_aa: ASKLTSAYNEQF

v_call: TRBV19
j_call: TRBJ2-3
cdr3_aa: ASSTSRDRGDTQY

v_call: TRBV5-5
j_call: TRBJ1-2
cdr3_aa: ASSLPTGIRYGYT

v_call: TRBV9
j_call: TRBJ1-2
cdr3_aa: ASSPPQGHKTGYGYT

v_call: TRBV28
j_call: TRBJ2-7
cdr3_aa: ASSQLGGQTPPYEQY

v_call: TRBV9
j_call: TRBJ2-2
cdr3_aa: ASSVVQNTGELF

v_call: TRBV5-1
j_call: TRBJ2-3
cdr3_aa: ASSFFSRRTSGDTQY

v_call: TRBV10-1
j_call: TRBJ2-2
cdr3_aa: ASTPISWGRMPGELF

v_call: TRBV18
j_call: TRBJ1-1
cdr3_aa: ASSLRQGRDTEAF

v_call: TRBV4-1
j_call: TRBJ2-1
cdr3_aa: ASSQGGQHNEQF

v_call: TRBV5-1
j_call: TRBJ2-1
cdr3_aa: ASSSGFSNNEQF

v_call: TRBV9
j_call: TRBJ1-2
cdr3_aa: ASSVDANYGYT

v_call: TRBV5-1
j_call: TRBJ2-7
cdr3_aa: ASSPGLADPYEQY